This entry features one TCR beta chain sequence. The antigen is undetermined. The authors prepared the TCRbeta library with unique molecular identifiers. A single record per CDR3 protein comes from TCRdb applying MiXCR to the PCR reads. The sample contains fewer than 550,000 distinct CDR3 sequences, 16% of which appear only once. This specimen belongs to a study of T-cell reconstitution after alpha-beta-depleted transplantation in children. The CDR3 has 13 amino acids. V trimming: 8 bases; J trimming: 5 bases; junction bases outside the gene matches: 8. Germline CDR1 is MRHNA and CDR2 is SNTAGT. Regarding the study as a whole: Surviving thymic progenitors and recipient T cells were the source of high TCRbeta diversity at day 60 in some patients. One year after transplant, T-cell counts and diversity came mostly from newly produced T cells. Approximately two months post-transplant, alpha-beta T cells reportedly originated from several hundred expanded graft clones.

The V and J genes are TRBV6-4 and TRBJ2-5, with 7 bases that match TRBD2. Here the sequenced sample was PBMCs, mostly from graft donor cells, taken 360 days after TCRalphabeta/CD19-depleted stem cell transplant. This sequence was found in a boy less than two years old who had a stem cell transplant for Wiskott-Aldrich syndrome, so the T cells may come from the graft donor. CDR3 nucleotides: TGTGCCAGCGGATGGACCGGGAGGGAGACCCAGTACTTC. This translates into CASGWTGRETQYF.